The 4 T cell receptor beta chains listed next were all sequenced from one sample in a study of T cell changes during pregnancy in multiple sclerosis. Libraries were prepared by immunoSEQ multiplex PCR; TCRdb keeps only in-frame clonotypes and omits some of them. The sample shows about 29,000 clones, around nine tenths of them seen only once. The sample in question was CD8+ T cells from peripheral blood mononuclear cells, obtained before pregnancy. The receptors derive from a female donor with multiple sclerosis, enrolled in a pregnancy study.

For the CDR3, the DNA is TGTGCCAGCAGTTACAGGGGGAGAGAGAACACTGAAGCTTTCTTT. Amino acid sequence: CASSYRGRENTEAFF. The chain recombines TRBV27 with TRBJ1-1, with 8 nucleotides matching TRBD1. The trim removed 4 bases at V and 1 base at J, leaving 5 bases unmatched. Germline values: CDR1 MNHEY, CDR2 SMNVEV (reference sequence). The CDR3 has 15 amino acids.

The sample holds a few counts of this clone. V usage is TRBV6-1 and J usage is TRBJ1-5; D is uncertain. The V and J ends lost 6 bases and 3 bases respectively, with 12 bases between them. The CDR3 sequence is 14 residues long. Germline V lookup: CDR1 MNHNS, CDR2 SASEGT. The CDR3 loop reads CASSTWALNQPQHF. CDR3 nucleotide sequence: TGTGCCAGCAGCACGTGGGCCCTCAATCAGCCCCAGCATTTT.

V is TRBV19 and J is TRBJ1-4; 8 nucleotides line up with TRBD1. After removal of 6 bases from V and 3 bases from J, the junction contained 3 bases not matched to a gene. CDR1 and CDR2 from the germline V gene are LNHDA and SQIVND (reference sequence). The CDR3 length is 14 residues. The CDR3: CASSRGQANEKLFF. DNA for the CDR3: TGTGCCAGTAGCAGGGGGCAAGCTAATGAAAAACTGTTTTTT.

This clone appeared a few times. The chain uses TRBV9 and TRBJ1-1; D is uncertain. The CDR3 spans 13 residues. CDR1 SGDLS and CDR2 YYNGEE come from the germline V gene. Trimming removed 0 bases from V and 5 bases from J, with 8 bases in between. CDR3 in DNA: TGTGCCAGCAGCGTAGGATCCAGGACTGAAGCTTTCTTT. This sequence encodes CASSVGSRTEAFF.